This TCR beta chain came from a study of shared clonotypes between healthy human individuals. Germline values: CDR1 SNHLY, CDR2 FYNNEI. This CDR3 is 16 amino acids long. J lost 6 bases, V lost 6 bases, and 8 bases had no gene match. As defined, naive CD8 cells were CD45RO-negative and positively selected for CCR7, with terminally differentiated effector memory CD45RA+ cells excluded. The assay ran at deep level. This table comes from immunoSEQ multiplex PCR, and its TCRdb copy is limited to in-frame clones, with some not included. Found here are 560,000 or so clones, 95% to 97% of them singletons; the top ten hold less than 0.13%.

The sequence was collected from a woman in her twenties or thirties in good health. The sequenced material came from naive CD8+ T cells sorted from blood. This chain links TRBV2 with TRBJ2-2, with 12 bases lining up with TRBD2. The CDR3, as DNA: TGTGCCAGCAGACCGACTAGCGGGAGATCTTCCGGGGAGCTGTTTTTT. Translation gives CASRPTSGRSSGELFF.